A single sample is the source of the 14 T cell receptor beta chains below, sequenced in a study of control samples from healthy donors and cancer patients. Generated by immunoSEQ multiplex PCR, the TCRdb table keeps only in-frame clones and is missing some. The sample gives roughly 130,000 clones, 75% to 95% of which show up once; almost 2.5% is in the top ten. The specimen sequenced was blood. Receptor source: a man aged 18 to 29 in good health.

The CDR3 DNA sequence: TGTGCCAGCAGTTTACCTAGCGGGGTTAACTCCTACGAGCAGTACTTC. Protein: CASSLPSGVNSYEQYF. The chain carries TRBV28 and TRBJ2-7, with 9 bases lining up with TRBD2. The CDR3 loop spans 16 amino acids. CDR1 and CDR2 from the germline V gene are MDHEN and SYDVKM. V trimming: 2 bases; J trimming: 0 bases; junction bases outside the gene matches: 5.

CDR3 sequence reads: CATSFGGGGDTQYF. Written as DNA, the CDR3 is TGTGCCACCAGTTTCGGAGGGGGCGGAGATACGCAGTATTTT. The gene calls are TRBV24-1 and TRBJ2-3; perhaps TRBD1 as D (7 bases). The germline CDR1 and CDR2 sequences are KGHDR and SFDVKD. Trimming pared 6 bases from V and 5 bases from J, leaving 14 bases between. CDR3 length: 14 residues.

V and J are TRBV6-4 and TRBJ2-3, with a tentative D call TRBD1 (5 bases). In germline, CDR1 is MRHNA, CDR2 SNTAGT. V lost 5 bases and J 2 bases, leaving 14 bases between the germline ends. The CDR3 is 15 amino acids. This CDR3 is CASSQQVTFTDTQYF. The CDR3 bases are TGTGCCAGCAGTCAACAGGTTACCTTCACAGATACGCAGTATTTT.

The chain uses TRBV11-2 and TRBJ1-6; D remains ambiguous. Germline CDR1 is SGHAT and CDR2 is FQNNGV. This CDR3 region has 14 residues. V gave up 9 bases and J gave up 1 base, with 10 bases separating them. For the CDR3, the DNA is TGTGCCAGTACGGACGGATCCTATAATTCACCCCTCCACTTT. It translates to CASTDGSYNSPLHF.

The chain joins TRBV12-3 or TRBV12-4 to TRBJ1-2, with D unresolved. Trimming removed 5 bases at V and 0 bases at J, with 4 bases between. CDR3 length equals 12 residues. The CDR3 sequence: CASSHANYGYTF. CDR3 coding DNA: TGTGCCAGCAGTCATGCTAACTATGGCTACACCTTC.

The rearrangement uses TRBV18 and TRBJ2-5, with TRBD1 identical over 7 bases. The CDR3 extends over 13 amino acids. V trimming: 3 bases; J trimming: 2 bases; junction bases outside the gene matches: 0. Germline V gives CDR1 KGHSH, CDR2 LQKENI. The CDR3 is CASSPGQQETQYF. The DNA of the CDR3 is TGTGCCAGCTCACCGGGACAGCAAGAGACCCAGTACTTC.

The chain couples TRBV21-1 to TRBJ2-2; the D call in the table, TRBD1, was not verified against the DNA. TRBV21-1 constitutes a pseudogene. The CDR3 consists of 15 residues. The CDR3 loop is CASSNQQGHRGELFF. The CDR3 DNA reads as TGTGCCAGCAGCAATCAGCAGGGGCATCGCGGGGAGCTGTTTTTT.

Turning to this clone: An end of the junction differs from the germline gene, which may be a read error. J is TRBJ1-1 and V is TRBV25-1; D gene ambiguous. From germline, CDR1 is MGHDK and CDR2 SYGVNS. The CDR3 consists of 14 residues. CDR3 DNA sequence: TGTGCCAGCAGTGGGAGAGGATTGAATACTGAAGCTTTCTTT. It encodes CASSGRGLNTEAFF.

This chain joins TRBV12-3 or TRBV12-4 and TRBJ2-3; the D is unclear. This CDR3 is built from 12 residues. V was trimmed by 5 bases and J by 6 bases, leaving 9 bases between them. The CDR3 sequence: CASSQRSDTQYF. CDR3 DNA sequence: TGTGCCAGCAGTCAAAGGTCCGATACGCAGTATTTT.

The chain links TRBV6-5 to TRBJ1-5, with unresolved D. The CDR3 sequence is 13 residues long. Trimming took 2 bases from V and 3 from J, leaving 5 bases between them. The germline V gene encodes CDR1 MNHEY and CDR2 SVGAGI. This CDR3 reads CASSYRNNQPQHF. As DNA, the CDR3 is TGTGCCAGCAGTTACCGGAACAATCAGCCCCAGCATTTT.

The chain recombines TRBV9 with TRBJ1-1; D is unclear. The CDR3 consists of 14 residues. Germline V gives CDR1 SGDLS, CDR2 YYNGEE. The V and J ends lost 2 bases and 3 bases respectively, with 11 bases between them. The CDR3 sequence is CASSVQDGYTEAFF. The CDR3 DNA is TGTGCCAGCAGCGTCCAGGACGGGTACACTGAAGCTTTCTTT.

J is TRBJ2-7 and V is TRBV7-9, with 10 positions matching TRBD2. The CDR3 contains 15 residues. Germline values: CDR1 SEHNR, CDR2 FQNEAQ (reference sequence). J gave up 3 bases and V 1 base, and 3 bases lay outside the gene matches. The CDR3 coding sequence is TGTGCCAGCAGCTTAGTAGGGACTAGCGACTACGAGCAGTACGTC. Translating gives CASSLVGTSDYEQYV.

The chain recombines TRBV2 with TRBJ2-5, with D possibly matching TRBD1 (6 bases). Germline values: CDR1 SNHLY, CDR2 FYNNEI. The CDR3 is 13 residues long. V lost 4 bases and J 3 bases, leaving 9 bases between the germline ends. CDR3 in DNA: TGTGCCAGCAGTGTTCGGGACAAAGAGACCCAGTACTTC. Protein product: CASSVRDKETQYF.

The CDR3 is CSVEVTQRGDTQYF. The CDR3 DNA reads TGCAGCGTTGAAGTTACTCAAAGAGGGGATACGCAGTATTTT. This sequence joins TRBV29-1 and TRBJ2-3, with a weak D call TRBD2 (5 bases). Germline V CDR1 and CDR2: SQVTM, ANQGSEA. The germline V and J ends were trimmed by 1 base and 6 bases, with 14 bases remaining between them. The CDR3 totals 14 residues.